This T cell receptor beta chain was recovered during a study of shared clonotypes between healthy human individuals. Of note for this clone: Its antigen is not known.

Study results and caveats: Shared clonotypes across all four donors exceeded non-shared ones in generation probability.

CDR3 length: 13 amino acids. Looked up from germline, CDR1 is MDHEN and CDR2 is SYDVKM. Trimming took 5 bases from V and 4 from J, leaving 11 bases between them. It was across several immunoSEQ plates that each subset's genomic DNA was evenly split. The data were produced by immunoSEQ multiplex PCR, yet TCRdb's version contains in-frame clones alone and is incomplete. The sample includes some 2,500,000 clones, roughly 93% seen only once; the top ten take approximately 0.37%. The source material was naive CD4+ T cells from PBMCs. Subset specified: CD45RA+ positively selected. The source is a man aged 18 to 30 in good health. Some clones in this sample may be carry-over from other donors' samples. The rearrangement links TRBV28 to TRBJ1-2; D not resolved. The CDR3 loop reads CASSNSGVYGYTF. In nucleotides, the CDR3 is TGTGCCAGCAGTAACTCAGGAGTCTATGGCTACACCTTC.